Each of the 19 T cell receptor beta chains below was sequenced from the same sample in a study of T cells in Graves' hyperthyroidism and ophthalmopathy. Amplification targeted TCR beta CDR3 regions from RNA transcripts. Initially, a first-round RT-PCR of the TCR CDR3 employed the HTBI primer set. TCRdb ran MiXCR on the multiplex PCR reads and lists one entry per CDR3 protein. The table lists around 570,000 distinct CDR3 sequences, roughly 21% of them singletons. Sequenced input: blood. The source is a man aged 35 to 55 with Graves' ophthalmopathy.

The chain couples TRBV7-6 to TRBJ2-6; no firm D call. CDR1 is SGHVS and CDR2 is FNYEAQ in the germline V gene. This CDR3 has 17 residues. Trimming cost V 6 bases and J 0 bases, with 15 bases left between them. The CDR3, as DNA: TGTGCCAGCAGTTCGACCGGCAGATCCTCTGGGGCCAACGTCCTGACTTTC. This encodes CASSSTGRSSGANVLTF.

This clonotype came up many times. The chain combines TRBV27 with TRBJ2-1; 7 bases line up with TRBD2. The CDR3 runs 15 residues. The germline gives CDR1 MNHEY, CDR2 SMNVEV (reference sequence). J was trimmed by 2 bases and V by 6 bases; bases with no gene match: 7. The CDR3 nucleotides read TGTGCCAGCAGAGCAATAGCGGGCCCCTACAATGAGCAGTTCTTC. It codes for CASRAIAGPYNEQFF.

The chain links TRBV29-1 to TRBJ1-2, with a weak D call TRBD1 (5 bases). CDR3 length equals 13 residues. Trimming took off 2 bases at V and 8 bases at J, with 15 bases between the two ends. CDR1 SQVTM and CDR2 ANQGSEA come from the germline V gene. CDR3 region: CSVELMGVGGYTF. For the CDR3, the DNA is TGCAGCGTTGAACTCATGGGGGTAGGAGGCTACACCTTC.

V and J are TRBV28 and TRBJ2-4; a weak D match, TRBD2 (6 bases). Per germline, CDR1 MDHEN and CDR2 SYDVKM. The CDR3 spans 14 residues. Between the trimmed V and J ends, which lost 5 bases and 7 bases, there was a span of 15 bases. This CDR3 is CASSSAGIGNIQYF. CDR3 in DNA: TGTGCCAGCAGTAGCGCGGGGATAGGGAACATTCAGTACTTC.

The chain links TRBV29-1 to TRBJ1-2; D may be TRBD1 (6 bases). Germline assignment: CDR1 SQVTM and CDR2 ANQGSEA. The CDR3 sequence is 13 residues long. Between the trimmed V and J ends, which lost 5 bases and 5 bases, there was a span of 15 bases. In DNA, the CDR3 is TGCAGCGTTCTCGGAGGGGGAGAGTATGGCTACACCTTC. Protein: CSVLGGGEYGYTF.

CDR3 in amino acids: CASSQDPGGHYEQYF. In nucleotides, the CDR3 is TGTGCCAGCAGCCAAGATCCCGGGGGACACTACGAGCAGTACTTC. This chain joins TRBV4-2 and TRBJ2-7; TRBD1 or TRBD2 may be the D gene (6 bases each). V gave up 0 bases and J gave up 3 bases, with 12 bases separating them. CDR1 and CDR2 (germline): LGHNA, YNFKEQ. The CDR3 spans 15 residues.

V gene TRBV6-1 combines with J gene TRBJ2-3; no clear D. V was pared by 0 bases and J by 0 bases, with 7 bases between. The CDR3 spans 15 residues. CDR1 and CDR2 from the germline V gene are MNHNS and SASEGT. The CDR3: CASSEALISTDTQYF. In nucleotides, the CDR3 is TGTGCCAGCAGTGAAGCTCTCATTAGCACAGATACGCAGTATTTT.

On this clonotype: A clone one base away is much larger, so this may be a read error. The rearrangement joins TRBV7-9 to TRBJ2-7, with D tentatively TRBD1 or TRBD2 (5 bases each). This CDR3 is 13 amino acids long. The V end was cut by 5 bases, the J end by 0 bases, with 8 bases between. Germline CDR1 is SEHNR and CDR2 is FQNEAQ (reference sequence). Here the CDR3 DNA reads TGTGCCAGCAGCGCAGGGAGCTCCTACGAGCAGTACTTC. Amino acid sequence: CASSAGSSYEQYF. The full variable domain, rest sourced from reference TRBV7-9 and TRBJ2-7, is DTGVSQNPRHKITKRGQNVTFRCDPISEHNRLYWYRQTLGQGPEFLTYFQNEAQLEKSRLLSDRFSAERPKGSFSTLEIQRTEQGDSAMYLCASSAGSSYEQYFGPGTRLTVT.

This clonotype was observed a few times. V is TRBV6-9 and J is TRBJ1-5; weak D call: TRBD1 (5 bases). The CDR3 is made up of 16 amino acids. The germline V gene encodes CDR1 MNHGY and CDR2 SVAAGI. V gave up 5 bases and J gave up 2 bases, with 16 bases separating them. The CDR3 spells CASSNGHYEGNQPQHF. The CDR3 bases are TGTGCCAGCAGTAACGGACACTATGAGGGCAATCAGCCCCAGCATTTT.

At least ten counts were recorded for this clonotype. The chain joins TRBV3-1 to TRBJ2-2, with a tentative D call TRBD2 (6 bases). The V end lost 1 base, the J end lost 3 bases, and 12 bases lay between the germline ends. There are 16 residues in the CDR3. From germline, CDR1 is LGHDT and CDR2 YNNKEL (reference sequence). In DNA form, the CDR3 reads TGTGCCAGCAGCCAAGGGGCGGGACGCGACACCGGGGAGCTGTTTTTT. It yields the protein CASSQGAGRDTGELFF. The full variable domain, with the rest looked up from reference TRBV3-1 and TRBJ2-2, is DTAVSQTPKYLVTQMGNDKSIKCEQNLGHDTMYWYKQDSKKFLKIMFSYNNKELIINETVPNRFSPKSPDKAHLNLHINSLELGDSAVYFCASSQGAGRDTGELFFGEGSRLTVL.

This rearrangement joins TRBV19 to TRBJ2-2; 7 bases agree with TRBD2. CDR1 LNHDA and CDR2 SQIVND come from the germline V gene (reference sequence). This CDR3 has 16 residues. V lost 5 bases and J lost 6; bases outside the gene matches: 12. The CDR3 region has the DNA TGTGCCAGTAGTCCCCAGACTAGCCTAGGCGCCGGGGAGCTGTTTTTT. Amino acid sequence: CASSPQTSLGAGELFF.

This clonotype occurred a few times. This chain connects TRBV7-3 to TRBJ2-3, with 8 positions matching TRBD1. CDR1 and CDR2 (germline): SGHTA, FQGTGA. The CDR3 loop spans 15 amino acids. V trimming: 6 bases; J trimming: 3 bases; junction bases outside the gene matches: 8. The CDR3 DNA is TGTGCCAGCAGTTCCCCAGGGGGCTATACAGATACGCAGTATTTT. Its translation is CASSSPGGYTDTQYF.

There are many counts of this clonotype. The V and J genes are TRBV20-1 and TRBJ2-7, with TRBD2 identical over 10 bases. The CDR3 length is 15 residues. With V trimmed by 6 bases and J by 2 bases, 10 bases remained unmatched. Germline V gene sequence: CDR1 DFQATT, CDR2 SNEGSKA (reference sequence). The DNA of the CDR3 is TGCAGTGCCGCATCTAGCGGGAGAGGGGCCTACGAGCAGTACTTC. Translation: CSAASSGRGAYEQYF.

The chain links TRBV20-1 to TRBJ2-5; 8 positions agree with TRBD1. CDR1 DFQATT and CDR2 SNEGSKA come from the germline V gene (reference sequence). The length of the CDR3 is 22 residues. J was trimmed by 4 bases and V by 5 bases; bases with no gene match: 33. Here the CDR3 DNA reads TGCAGTGCTCCGACGGGGCCGGGTCAGGGGGCTTCAGGGGGCAAAAGGGGAGAGACCCAGTACTTC. Protein product: CSAPTGPGQGASGGKRGETQYF.

This clonotype was counted many times. This chain connects TRBV3-1 to TRBJ2-1; TRBD1 agrees at 8 bases. V lost 4 bases and J lost 4; bases outside the gene matches: 6. Germline-derived CDR1 and CDR2 are LGHDT and YNNKEL (reference sequence). CDR3 length: 15 amino acids. The CDR3 region is CASSRQGWEYNEQFF. In DNA, the CDR3 is TGTGCCAGCAGCCGACAGGGGTGGGAGTACAATGAGCAGTTCTTC.

The chain links TRBV6-1 to TRBJ2-1; 11 bases match TRBD2. The junction had 4 bases not matched to a gene; V was cut back by 6 bases and J by 3 bases. Germline-derived CDR1 and CDR2 are MNHNS and SASEGT. The CDR3 is 15 residues long. CDR3 DNA: TGTGCCAGCAGACTACTAGCGGGAGTCTACAATGAGCAGTTCTTC. Translated, it gives CASRLLAGVYNEQFF.

The CDR3 reads CASSLMGGTQYF. DNA for the CDR3: TGTGCCAGCAGCTTAATGGGGGGGACCCAGTACTTC. The chain uses TRBV11-2 and TRBJ2-5, with a weak D call TRBD2 (6 bases). The CDR3 sequence is 12 residues long. Germline loops: CDR1 SGHAT, CDR2 FQNNGV. The V end was cut by 2 bases, the J end by 7 bases, with 8 bases between.

This chain links TRBV20-1 with TRBJ2-2, with D perhaps TRBD2 (5 bases). With 6 bases removed from V and 5 bases from J, the gap between germline ends came to 13 bases. CDR3 length equals 13 residues. The germline CDR1 and CDR2 sequences are DFQATT and SNEGSKA (reference sequence). CDR3: CSALSGGTGELFF. DNA of the CDR3: TGCAGTGCCCTCAGCGGTGGGACCGGGGAGCTGTTTTTT.

This clonotype was seen many times. V is TRBV5-6 and J is TRBJ1-1, with unresolved D. Trimming removed 4 bases from V and 5 bases from J, with 12 bases in between. The CDR3 is made up of 13 amino acids. CDR1 and CDR2 from the germline V gene are SGHDT and YYEEEE. The CDR3 sequence: CASSRQVWTEAFF. CDR3 bases: TGTGCCAGCAGCCGGCAAGTTTGGACTGAAGCTTTCTTT.